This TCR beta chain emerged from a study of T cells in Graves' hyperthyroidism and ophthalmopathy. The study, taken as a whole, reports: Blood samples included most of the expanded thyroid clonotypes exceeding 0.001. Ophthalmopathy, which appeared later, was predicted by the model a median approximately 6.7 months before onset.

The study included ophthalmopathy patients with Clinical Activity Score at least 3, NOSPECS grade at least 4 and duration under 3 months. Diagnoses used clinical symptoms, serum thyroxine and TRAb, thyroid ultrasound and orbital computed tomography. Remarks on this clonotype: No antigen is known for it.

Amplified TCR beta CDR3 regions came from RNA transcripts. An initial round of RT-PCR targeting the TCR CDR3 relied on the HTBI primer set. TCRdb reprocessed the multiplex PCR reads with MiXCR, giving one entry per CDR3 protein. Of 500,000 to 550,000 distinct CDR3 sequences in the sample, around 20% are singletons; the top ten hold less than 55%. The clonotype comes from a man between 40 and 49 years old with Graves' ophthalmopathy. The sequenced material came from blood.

CDR3 loop: CATTGQGNTGELFF. In DNA, the CDR3 is TGTGCCACTACGGGACAGGGGAACACCGGGGAGCTGTTTTTT. J is TRBJ2-2 and V is TRBV7-2; 9 nucleotides match TRBD1. Germline trimming cut 10 bases from V and 1 base from J; bases unmatched to any gene: 4. Germline V lookup: CDR1 SGHTA, CDR2 FQGNSA. The length of the CDR3 is 14 residues.